This T cell receptor (beta chain) originates from a study of shared clonotypes between healthy human individuals. Findings and limits, study-wide: A reduction in generation probabilities was seen for non-shared clonotypes relative to those shared by all four donors.

Notes on this clone: Its target is unknown.

In replicate PCRs of sorted subsets, approximately 210 ng DNA, approximately 30,000 T cell genomes, was used. Using immunoSEQ multiplex PCR, the repertoire was profiled, and TCRdb retains in-frame clones only, with some absent. The data contain around 1.4 million clones, 98% to 99% of them seen just once; the ten biggest clones take up 0.36%. Trimming removed 5 bases from V and 10 bases from J; junction bases left unmatched: 13. This CDR3 is built from 15 residues. In germline, CDR1 is SGHAT, CDR2 FQNNGV. The sequence derives from a young man in good health. V and J are TRBV11-2 and TRBJ1-1, with TRBD1 matching 10 bases. Sequencing was performed on naive CD4+ T cells sorted from blood. Subset meaning: CD45RA+ positively selected. The CDR3 sequence is CASSKPRDRGWGAFF. The CDR3 DNA reads TGTGCCAGCAGCAAGCCCCGGGACAGGGGATGGGGAGCTTTCTTT.